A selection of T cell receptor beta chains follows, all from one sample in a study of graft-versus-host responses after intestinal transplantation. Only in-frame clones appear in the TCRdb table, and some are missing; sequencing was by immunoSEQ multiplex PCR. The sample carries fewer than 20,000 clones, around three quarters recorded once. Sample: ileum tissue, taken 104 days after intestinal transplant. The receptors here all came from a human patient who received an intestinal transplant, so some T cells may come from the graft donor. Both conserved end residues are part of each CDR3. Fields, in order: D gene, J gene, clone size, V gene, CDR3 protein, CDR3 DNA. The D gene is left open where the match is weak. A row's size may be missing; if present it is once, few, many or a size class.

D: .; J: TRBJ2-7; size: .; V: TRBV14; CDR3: CASSLTGPHEQYF; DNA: TGTGCCAGCAGCCTAACAGGGCCCCACGAGCAGTACTTC
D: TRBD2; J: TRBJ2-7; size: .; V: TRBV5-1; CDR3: CASSVEREAPYEQYF; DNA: TGCGCCAGCAGCGTAGAGCGGGAGGCTCCCTACGAGCAGTACTTC
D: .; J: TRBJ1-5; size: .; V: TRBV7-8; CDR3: CASSLFHRYWHNQPQHF; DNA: TGTGCCAGCAGCCTCTTTCACAGGTATTGGCACAATCAGCCCCAGCATTTT
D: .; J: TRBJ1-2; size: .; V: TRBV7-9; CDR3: CASTLLGRRAYGYTF; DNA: TGTGCCAGCACCCTCCTGGGGAGAAGGGCCTATGGCTACACCTTC
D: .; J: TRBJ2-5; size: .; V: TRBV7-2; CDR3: CASSSLRGETQYF; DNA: TGTGCCAGCAGCTCCCTGCGAGGAGAGACCCAGTACTTC
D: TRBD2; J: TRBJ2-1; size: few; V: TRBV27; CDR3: CASSLGGTSGYNEQFF; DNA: TGTGCCAGCAGTTTGGGCGGGACTAGCGGGTACAATGAGCAGTTCTTC
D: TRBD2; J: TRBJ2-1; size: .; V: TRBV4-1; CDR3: CASSKRTSGRTLTPHYNEQFF; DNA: TGCGCCAGCAGCAAACGGACTAGCGGGAGAACTCTGACCCCCCACTACAATGAGCAGTTCTTC
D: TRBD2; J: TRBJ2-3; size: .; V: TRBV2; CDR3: CASRIRGLAGDTQYF; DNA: TGTGCCAGCAGGATCCGGGGACTAGCGGGAGATACGCAGTATTTT
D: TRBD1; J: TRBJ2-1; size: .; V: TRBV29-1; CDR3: CSVWTGGTSDEQFF; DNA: TGCAGCGTTTGGACAGGAGGCACTTCGGATGAGCAGTTCTTC
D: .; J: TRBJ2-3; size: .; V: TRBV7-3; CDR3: CASSSRAAGSTDTQYF; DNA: TGTGCCAGCAGCTCCCGGGCCGCGGGGAGCACAGATACGCAGTATTTT
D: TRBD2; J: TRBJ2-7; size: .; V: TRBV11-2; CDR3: CASSSSGTSAYEQYF; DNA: TGTGCCAGCAGCTCAAGCGGGACTAGCGCCTACGAGCAGTACTTC
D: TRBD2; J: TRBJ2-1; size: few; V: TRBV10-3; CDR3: CAISDPSGPSYNEQFF; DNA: TGTGCCATCAGTGACCCTAGCGGGCCCTCCTACAATGAGCAGTTCTTC
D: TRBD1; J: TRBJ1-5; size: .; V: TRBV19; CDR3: CASSTFRGAQPQHF; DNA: TGTGCCAGTAGTACGTTCAGGGGGGCTCAGCCCCAGCATTTT
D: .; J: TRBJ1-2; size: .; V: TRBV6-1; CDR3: CASRDRRGYTF; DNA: TGTGCCAGCAGGGACAGACGGGGCTACACCTTC
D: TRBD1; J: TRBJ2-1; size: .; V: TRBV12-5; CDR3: CASGSSRDSTYNEQFF; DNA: TGTGCTAGTGGTTCCTCGAGGGACAGCACTTACAATGAGCAGTTCTTC
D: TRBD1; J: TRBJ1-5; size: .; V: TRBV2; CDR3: CASRSTGLGQPQHF; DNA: TGTGCCAGCAGGTCGACAGGGTTGGGTCAGCCCCAGCATTTT
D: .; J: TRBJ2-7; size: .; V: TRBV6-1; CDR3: CASTSQVTYEQYF; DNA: TGTGCCAGCACCTCACAAGTCACCTACGAGCAGTACTTC
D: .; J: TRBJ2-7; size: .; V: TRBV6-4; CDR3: CASSELQTSYEQYF; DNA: TGTGCCAGCAGTGAATTACAGACTTCCTACGAGCAGTACTTC
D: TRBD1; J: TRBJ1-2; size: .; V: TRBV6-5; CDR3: CASSWITGGHGYTF; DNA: TGTGCCAGCAGTTGGATAACAGGGGGCCATGGCTACACCTTC
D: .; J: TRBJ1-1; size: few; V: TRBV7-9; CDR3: CASSPRQNTEAFF; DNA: TGTGCCAGCAGCCCCAGACAGAACACTGAAGCTTTCTTT
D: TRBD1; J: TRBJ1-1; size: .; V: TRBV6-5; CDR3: CASSFRQGLGEAFF; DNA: TGTGCCAGCAGTTTCCGACAGGGGCTAGGTGAAGCTTTCTTT
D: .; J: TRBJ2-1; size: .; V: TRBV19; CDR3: CASSPGGYNEQFF; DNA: TGTGCCAGTAGCCCCGGTGGCTACAATGAGCAGTTCTTC
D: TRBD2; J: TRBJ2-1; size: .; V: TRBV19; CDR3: CASSRSIGLAAYNEQFF; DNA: TGTGCCAGTAGTAGATCGATTGGACTAGCGGCCTACAATGAGCAGTTCTTC
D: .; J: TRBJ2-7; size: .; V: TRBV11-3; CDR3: CASSLVRGRVDLGQYF; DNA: TGTGCCAGCAGCTTAGTTAGGGGCAGGGTGGATTTAGGGCAGTACTTC
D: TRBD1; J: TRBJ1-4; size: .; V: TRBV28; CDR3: CASSLTGTGFSEKLFF; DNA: TGTGCCAGCAGTTTAACCGGGACAGGGTTTTCCGAAAAACTGTTTTTT
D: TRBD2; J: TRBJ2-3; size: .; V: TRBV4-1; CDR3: CASSQDLAVTTDTQYF; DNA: TGCGCCAGCAGCCAAGATCTAGCGGTAACCACAGATACGCAGTATTTT
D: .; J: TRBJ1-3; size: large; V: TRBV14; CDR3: CASSRDPGNTIYF; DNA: TGTGCCAGCAGCCGTGACCCTGGAAACACCATATATTTT
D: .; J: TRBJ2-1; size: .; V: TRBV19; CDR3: CASRRDINEQFF; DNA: TGTGCCAGTAGAAGGGACATCAATGAGCAGTTCTTC
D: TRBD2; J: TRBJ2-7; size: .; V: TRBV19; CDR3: CASSIRTSGGYEQYF; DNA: TGTGCCAGTAGTATACGGACTAGCGGGGGCTACGAGCAGTACTTC
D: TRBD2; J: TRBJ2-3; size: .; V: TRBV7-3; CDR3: CASSPGGLAVDTQYF; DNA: TGTGCCAGCAGCCCGGGGGGACTAGCGGTAGATACGCAGTATTTT
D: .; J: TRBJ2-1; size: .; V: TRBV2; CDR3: CASSEGFSGWDNEQFF; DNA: TGTGCCAGCAGTGAAGGATTTAGTGGGTGGGACAATGAGCAGTTCTTC
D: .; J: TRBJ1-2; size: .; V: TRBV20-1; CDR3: CSARGHGYTF; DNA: TGCAGTGCTAGAGGTCATGGCTACACCTTC
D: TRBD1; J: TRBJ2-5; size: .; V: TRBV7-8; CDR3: CASTPGQQETQYF; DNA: TGTGCCAGCACCCCGGGACAGCAAGAGACCCAGTACTTC
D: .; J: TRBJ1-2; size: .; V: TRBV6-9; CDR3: CASGQRNYGYTF; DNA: TGTGCCAGTGGACAGCGAAACTATGGCTACACCTTC
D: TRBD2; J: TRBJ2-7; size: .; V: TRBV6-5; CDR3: CASSYLTGTIYEQYF; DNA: TGTGCCAGCAGTTACTTGACGGGGACTATCTACGAGCAGTACTTC
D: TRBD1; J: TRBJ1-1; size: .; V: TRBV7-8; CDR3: CASSLDRVTEAFF; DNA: TGTGCCAGCAGCTTGGACAGGGTCACTGAAGCTTTCTTT
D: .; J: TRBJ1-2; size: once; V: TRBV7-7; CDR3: CASSPGRGANYGYTF; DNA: TGTGCCAGCAGCCCGGGTAGAGGGGCGAATTATGGCTACACCTTC
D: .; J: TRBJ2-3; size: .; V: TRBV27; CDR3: CASSRSTDTQYF; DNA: TGTGCCAGCAGTCGAAGCACAGATACGCAGTATTTT
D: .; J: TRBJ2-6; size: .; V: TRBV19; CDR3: CASSIGGQGLASGANVLTF; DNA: TGTGCCAGTAGTATAGGGGGCCAGGGACTGGCCTCTGGGGCCAACGTCCTGACTTTC
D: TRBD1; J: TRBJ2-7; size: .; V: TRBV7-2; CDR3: CASSLEAAGGRYEQYF; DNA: TGTGCCAGCAGCTTAGAGGCGGCAGGGGGTAGGTACGAGCAGTACTTC
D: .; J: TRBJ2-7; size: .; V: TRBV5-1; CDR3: CASSLGGYEQYF; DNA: TGCGCCAGCAGCTTAGGAGGCTACGAGCAGTACTTC
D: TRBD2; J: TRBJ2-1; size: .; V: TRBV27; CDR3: CASSLLLAGGDEQFF; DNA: TGTGCCAGCAGTTTATTACTAGCGGGAGGAGATGAGCAGTTCTTC
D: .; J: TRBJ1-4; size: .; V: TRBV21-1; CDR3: CASSKVDRRGYEKLFF; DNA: TGTGCCAGCAGCAAAGTCGATCGCAGGGGTTATGAAAAACTGTTTTTT
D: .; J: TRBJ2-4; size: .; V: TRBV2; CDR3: CASKGLAKNIQYF; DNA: TGTGCCAGCAAGGGGTTAGCCAAAAACATTCAGTACTTC
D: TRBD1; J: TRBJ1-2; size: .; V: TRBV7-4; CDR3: CASSPGQVGGYTF; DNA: TGTGCCAGCAGCCCAGGACAGGTCGGGGGCTACACCTTC
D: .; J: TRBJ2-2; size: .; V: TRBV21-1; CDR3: CASSAQGAGELFF; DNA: TGTGCCAGCAGCGCCCAGGGGGCCGGGGAGCTGTTTTTT
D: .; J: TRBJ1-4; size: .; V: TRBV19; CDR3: CASTPGSINEKLFF; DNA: TGTGCCAGCACGCCCGGGTCGATTAATGAAAAACTGTTTTTT
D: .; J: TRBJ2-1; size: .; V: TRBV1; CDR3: CTSSHLSTQRSVYNEQFF; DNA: TGCACCAGCAGCCACCTCTCGACCCAGCGATCTGTCTACAATGAGCAGTTCTTC
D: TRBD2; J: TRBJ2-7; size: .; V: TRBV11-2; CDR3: CASSLLAAYEQYF; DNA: TGTGCCAGCAGCTTACTAGCGGCCTACGAGCAGTACTTC
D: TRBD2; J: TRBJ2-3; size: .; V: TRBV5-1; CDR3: CASSLAIWDYTDTQYF; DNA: TGCGCCAGCAGCTTGGCGATATGGGACTACACAGATACGCAGTATTTT
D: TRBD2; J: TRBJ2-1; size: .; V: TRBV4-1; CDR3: CASSPSGEGLFYEQFF; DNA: TGCGCCAGCAGCCCAAGCGGGGAGGGCCTATTCTATGAGCAGTTCTTC
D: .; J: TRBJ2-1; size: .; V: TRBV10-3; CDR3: CAISESMYNEQFF; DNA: TGTGCCATCAGTGAGTCTATGTACAATGAGCAGTTCTTC
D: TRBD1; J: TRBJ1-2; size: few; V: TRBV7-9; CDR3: CASSLAGTGVYGYTF; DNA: TGTGCCAGCAGCTTAGCCGGGACAGGGGTCTATGGCTACACCTTC
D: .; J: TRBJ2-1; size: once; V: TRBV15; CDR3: CATSRGAESYNEQFF; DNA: TGTGCCACCAGCAGAGGGGCCGAATCCTACAATGAGCAGTTCTTC
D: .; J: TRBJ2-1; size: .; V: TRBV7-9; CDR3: CASSLAISWEGVYNEQFF; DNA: TGTGCCAGCAGCTTAGCGATCAGTTGGGAGGGGGTCTACAATGAGCAGTTCTTC
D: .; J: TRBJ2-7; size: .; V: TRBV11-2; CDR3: CASSYGRWGDYEQYF; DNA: TGTGCCAGCAGCTATGGGCGGTGGGGGGACTACGAGCAGTACTTC
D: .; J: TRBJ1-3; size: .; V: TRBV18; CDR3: CASSLEGGSGNTIYF; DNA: TGTGCCAGCTCACTCGAAGGGGGCTCTGGAAACACCATATATTTT